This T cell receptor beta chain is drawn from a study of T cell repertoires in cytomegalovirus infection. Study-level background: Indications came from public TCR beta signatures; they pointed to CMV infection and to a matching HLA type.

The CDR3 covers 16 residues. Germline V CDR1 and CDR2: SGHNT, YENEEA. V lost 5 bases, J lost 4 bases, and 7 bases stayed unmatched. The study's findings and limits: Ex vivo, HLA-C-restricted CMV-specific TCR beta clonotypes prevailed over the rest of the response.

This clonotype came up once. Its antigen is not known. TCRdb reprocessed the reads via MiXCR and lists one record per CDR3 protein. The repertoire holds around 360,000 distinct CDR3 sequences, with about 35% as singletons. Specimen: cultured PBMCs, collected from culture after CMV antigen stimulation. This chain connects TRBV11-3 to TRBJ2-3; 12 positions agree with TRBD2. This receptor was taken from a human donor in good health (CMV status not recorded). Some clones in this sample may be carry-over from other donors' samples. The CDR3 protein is CASSPRLAGESDTQYF. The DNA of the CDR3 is TGTGCCAGCAGCCCCCGACTAGCGGGAGAGTCAGATACGCAGTATTTT.